The present TCR beta chain was sequenced within a study of T cell responses to AZD1222 COVID-19 vaccine. This CDR3 has 12 residues. V was shortened by 3 bases and J by 3 bases, with 5 bases between the two germline ends. The V gene's germline CDR1 is SGHNT and CDR2 YENEEA. Clones were read by immunoSEQ multiplex PCR, and TCRdb kept only the in-frame ones, dropping some. The table records under 150,000 clones, more than 85% of them present only once. This TCR derives from an adult in good health. The specimen comprised peripheral blood, sampled on day 0 of AZD1222 vaccination. The V call is TRBV11-3, the J call TRBJ1-1; D is uncertain. DNA of the CDR3: TGTGCCAGCAGCTTCAAGGACACTGAAGCTTTCTTT. Amino acids: CASSFKDTEAFF.